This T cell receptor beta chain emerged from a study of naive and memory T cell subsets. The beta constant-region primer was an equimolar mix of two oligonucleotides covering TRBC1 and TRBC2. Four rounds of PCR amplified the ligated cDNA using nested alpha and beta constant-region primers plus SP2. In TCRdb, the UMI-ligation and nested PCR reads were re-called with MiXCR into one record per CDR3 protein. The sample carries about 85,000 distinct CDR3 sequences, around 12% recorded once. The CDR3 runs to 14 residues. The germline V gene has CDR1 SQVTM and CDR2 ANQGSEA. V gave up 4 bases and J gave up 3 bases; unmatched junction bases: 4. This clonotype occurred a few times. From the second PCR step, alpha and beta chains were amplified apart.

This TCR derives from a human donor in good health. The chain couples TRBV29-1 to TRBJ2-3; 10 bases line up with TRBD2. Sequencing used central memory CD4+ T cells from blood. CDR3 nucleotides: TGCAGCGTTGGTCTAGCGGGAGTGACAGATACGCAGTATTTT. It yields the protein CSVGLAGVTDTQYF.